This paragraph reports one TCR beta chain. These data are taken from a study of cytomegalovirus exposure and HLA in healthy donors. Both 60 Vbeta primers and 13 Jbeta primers went into the PCR. Sequencing used immunoSEQ multiplex PCR; TCRdb keeps in-frame clones, though not all of them. The profile covers fewer than 150,000 clones, with 76% appearing a single time and approximately 3.4% taken by the ten largest. Germline V CDR1 and CDR2: MNHNS, SASEGT. Trimming removed 3 bases from V and 2 bases from J, with 19 bases in between. The CDR3 has 17 residues. Sequenced material: PBMCs. The TCR comes from a man between 35 and 55 years old in good health and CMV-seronegative. The chain recombines TRBV6-1 with TRBJ1-1, with unresolved D. The CDR3 sequence is CASSDALSRDFNTEAFF. The DNA for the CDR3 is TGTGCCAGCAGTGACGCACTTTCGAGAGACTTCAACACTGAAGCTTTCTTT.